This TCR beta chain was sequenced during a study of T cell clonotyping in hematopoietic cell transplantation. Using immunoSEQ multiplex PCR, the repertoire was profiled, and TCRdb retains in-frame clones only, with some absent. The sample contains roughly 37,000 clones, roughly 88% of which appear only once. V shed 11 bases, J shed 8 bases, and the junction held 14 bases outside the gene matches. Germline V CDR1 and CDR2: MDHEN, SYDVKM. The length of the CDR3 is 13 residues. The rearrangement uses TRBV28 and TRBJ1-1, with 7 bases aligning to TRBD1. This clonotype was obtained from a woman aged 40 to 50 in good health. Some clones in this sample may be carry-over from other donors' samples. Material for sequencing was peripheral blood mononuclear cells. The CDR3 DNA reads TGTGCCCACCATTCTGGGTGGGACAGAGAAGCTTTCTTT. Translation: CAHHSGWDREAFF.